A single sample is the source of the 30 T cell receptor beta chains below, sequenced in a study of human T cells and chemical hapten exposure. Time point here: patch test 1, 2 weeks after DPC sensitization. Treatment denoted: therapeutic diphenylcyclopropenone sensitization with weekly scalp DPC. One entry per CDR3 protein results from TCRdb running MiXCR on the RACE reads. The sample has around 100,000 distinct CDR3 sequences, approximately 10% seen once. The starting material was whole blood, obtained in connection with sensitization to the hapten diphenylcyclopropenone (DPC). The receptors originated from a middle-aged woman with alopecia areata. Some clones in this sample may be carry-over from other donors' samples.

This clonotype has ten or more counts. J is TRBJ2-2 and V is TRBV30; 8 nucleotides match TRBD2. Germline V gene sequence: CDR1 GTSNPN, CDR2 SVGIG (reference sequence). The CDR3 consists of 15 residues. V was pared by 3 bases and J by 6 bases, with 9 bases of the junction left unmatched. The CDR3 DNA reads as TGTGCCTGGAGGGAATCGGGACTAGGTGCCGGGGAGCTGTTTTTT. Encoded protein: CAWRESGLGAGELFF.

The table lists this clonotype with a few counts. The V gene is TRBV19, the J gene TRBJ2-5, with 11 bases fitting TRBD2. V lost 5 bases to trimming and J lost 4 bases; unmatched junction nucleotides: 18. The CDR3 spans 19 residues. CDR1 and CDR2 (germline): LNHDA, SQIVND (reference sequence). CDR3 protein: CASSPGSASGRLGRETQYF. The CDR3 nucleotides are TGTGCCAGTAGTCCCGGGTCGGCTAGCGGGAGGTTAGGAAGAGAGACCCAGTACTTC.

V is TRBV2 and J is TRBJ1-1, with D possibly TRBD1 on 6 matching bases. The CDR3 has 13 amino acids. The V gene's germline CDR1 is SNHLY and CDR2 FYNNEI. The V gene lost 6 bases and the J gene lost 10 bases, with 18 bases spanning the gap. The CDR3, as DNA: TGTGCCAGCAGGGGGGATCAGGGGTTGAGAGCTTTCTTT. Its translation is CASRGDQGLRAFF. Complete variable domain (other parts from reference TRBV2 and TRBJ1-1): EPEVTQTPSHQVTQMGQEVILRCVPISNHLYFYWYRQILGQKVEFLVSFYNNEISEKSEIFDDQFSVERPDGSNFTLKIRSTKLEDSAMYFCASRGDQGLRAFFGQGTRLTVV.

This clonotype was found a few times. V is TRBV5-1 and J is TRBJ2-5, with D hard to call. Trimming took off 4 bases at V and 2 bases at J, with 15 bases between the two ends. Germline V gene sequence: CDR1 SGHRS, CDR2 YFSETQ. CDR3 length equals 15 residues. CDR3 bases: TGCGCCAGCAGCCGAAGCGCGGCACGGCAAGAGACCCAGTACTTC. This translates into CASSRSAARQETQYF. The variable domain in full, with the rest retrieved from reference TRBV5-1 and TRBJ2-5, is KAGVTQTPRYLIKTRGQQVTLSCSPISGHRSVSWYQQTPGQGLQFLFEYFSETQRNKGNFPGRFSGRQFSNSRSEMNVSTLELGDSALYLCASSRSAARQETQYFGPGTRLLVL.

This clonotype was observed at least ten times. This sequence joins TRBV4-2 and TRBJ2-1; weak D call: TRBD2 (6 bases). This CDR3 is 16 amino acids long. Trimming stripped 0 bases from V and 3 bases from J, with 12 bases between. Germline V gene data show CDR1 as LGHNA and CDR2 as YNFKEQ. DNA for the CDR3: TGTGCCAGCAGCCAAGATGACGGGGGAAACTACAATGAGCAGTTCTTC. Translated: CASSQDDGGNYNEQFF.

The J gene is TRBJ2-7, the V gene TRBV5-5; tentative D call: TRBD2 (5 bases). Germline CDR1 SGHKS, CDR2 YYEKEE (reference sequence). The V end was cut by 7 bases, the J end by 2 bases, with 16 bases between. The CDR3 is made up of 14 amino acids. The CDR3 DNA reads TGTGCCAGCTATCCAACGGGGTTCCCCTACGAGCAGTACTTC. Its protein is CASYPTGFPYEQYF.

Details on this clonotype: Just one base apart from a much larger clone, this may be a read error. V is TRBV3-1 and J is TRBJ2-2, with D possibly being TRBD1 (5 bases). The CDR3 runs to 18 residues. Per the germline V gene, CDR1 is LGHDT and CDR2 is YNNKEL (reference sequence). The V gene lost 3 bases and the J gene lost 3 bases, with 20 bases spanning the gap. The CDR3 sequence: CASSHPWGGKGYTGELFF. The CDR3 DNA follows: TGTGCCAGCAGCCATCCCTGGGGCGGCAAGGGCTACACCGGGGAGCTGTTTTTT.

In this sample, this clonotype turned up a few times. Here the CDR3 reads CASSYGSGGEYQETQYF. CDR3 DNA sequence: TGTGCCAGCAGTTACGGGTCCGGGGGCGAGTACCAAGAGACCCAGTACTTC. This chain links TRBV6-2 or TRBV6-3 with TRBJ2-5; D possibly uses TRBD1 or TRBD2 (6 bases each). The length of the CDR3 is 17 residues. The V and J ends lost 2 bases and 0 bases respectively, with 16 bases between them. CDR1 MNHEY and CDR2 SVGEGT come from the germline V gene.

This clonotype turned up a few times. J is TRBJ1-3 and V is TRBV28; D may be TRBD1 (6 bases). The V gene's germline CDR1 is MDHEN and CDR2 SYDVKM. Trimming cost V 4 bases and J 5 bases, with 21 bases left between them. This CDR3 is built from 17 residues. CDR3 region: CASSSSQGIPVRNTIYF. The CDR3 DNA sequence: TGTGCCAGCAGTTCCTCCCAGGGGATTCCGGTTCGAAACACCATATATTTT. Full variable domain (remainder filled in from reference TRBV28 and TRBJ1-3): DVKVTQSSRYLVKRTGEKVFLECVQDMDHENMFWYRQDPGLGLRLIYFSYDVKMKEKGDIPEGYSVSREKKERFSLILESASTNQTSMYLCASSSSQGIPVRNTIYFGEGSWLTVV.

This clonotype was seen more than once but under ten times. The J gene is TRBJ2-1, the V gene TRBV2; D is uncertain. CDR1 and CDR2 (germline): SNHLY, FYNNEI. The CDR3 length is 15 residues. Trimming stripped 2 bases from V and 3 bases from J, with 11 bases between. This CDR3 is CASSERSHSYNEQFF. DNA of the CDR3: TGTGCCAGCAGTGAAAGGTCCCACAGCTACAATGAGCAGTTCTTC.

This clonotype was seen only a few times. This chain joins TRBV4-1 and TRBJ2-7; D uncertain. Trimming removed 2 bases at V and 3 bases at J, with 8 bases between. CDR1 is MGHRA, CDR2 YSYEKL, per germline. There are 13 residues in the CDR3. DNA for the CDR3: TGCGCCAGCAGCCAATACATCCGCTACGAGCAGTACTTC. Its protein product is CASSQYIRYEQYF.

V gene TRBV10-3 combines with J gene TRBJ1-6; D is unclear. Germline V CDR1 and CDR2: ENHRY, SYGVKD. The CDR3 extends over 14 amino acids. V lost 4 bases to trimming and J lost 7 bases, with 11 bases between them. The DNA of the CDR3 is TGTGCCATCAGTGCGTCGCTAGGGAATTCACCCCTCCACTTT. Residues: CAISASLGNSPLHF.

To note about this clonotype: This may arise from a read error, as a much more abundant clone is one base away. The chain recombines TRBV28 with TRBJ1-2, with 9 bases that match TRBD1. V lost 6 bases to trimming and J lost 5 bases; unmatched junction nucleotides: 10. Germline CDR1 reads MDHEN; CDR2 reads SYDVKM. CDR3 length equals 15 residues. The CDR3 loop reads CASSPTGTGSYGYTF. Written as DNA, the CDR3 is TGTGCCAGCAGCCCAACCGGGACAGGGTCTTATGGCTACACCTTC.

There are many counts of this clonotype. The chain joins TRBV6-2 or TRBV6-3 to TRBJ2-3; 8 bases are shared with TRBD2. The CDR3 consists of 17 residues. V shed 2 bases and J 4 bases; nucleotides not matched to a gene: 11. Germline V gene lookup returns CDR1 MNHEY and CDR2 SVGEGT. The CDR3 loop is CASSYPRGGGRPDTQYF. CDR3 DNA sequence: TGTGCCAGCAGTTACCCTAGGGGCGGGGGGCGTCCAGATACGCAGTATTTT.

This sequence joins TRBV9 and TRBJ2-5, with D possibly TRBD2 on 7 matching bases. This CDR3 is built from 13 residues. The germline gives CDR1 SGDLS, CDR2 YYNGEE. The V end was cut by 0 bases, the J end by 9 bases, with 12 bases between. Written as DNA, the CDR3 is TGTGCCAGCAGCGTAGAAGGGGGGAGGGCCCAGTACTTC. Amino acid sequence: CASSVEGGRAQYF.

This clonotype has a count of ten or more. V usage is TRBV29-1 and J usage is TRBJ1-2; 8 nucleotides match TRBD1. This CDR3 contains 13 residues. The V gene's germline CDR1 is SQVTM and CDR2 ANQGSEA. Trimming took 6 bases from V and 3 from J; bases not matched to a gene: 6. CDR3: CSVSDRVDYGYTF. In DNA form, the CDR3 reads TGCAGCGTCTCGGACAGGGTTGACTATGGCTACACCTTC.

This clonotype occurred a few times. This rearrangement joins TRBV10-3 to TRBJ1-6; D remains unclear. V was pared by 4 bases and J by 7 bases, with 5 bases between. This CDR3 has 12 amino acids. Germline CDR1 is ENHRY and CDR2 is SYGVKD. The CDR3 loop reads CAISGGNSPLHF. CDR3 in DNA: TGTGCCATCAGTGGAGGAAATTCACCCCTCCACTTT.

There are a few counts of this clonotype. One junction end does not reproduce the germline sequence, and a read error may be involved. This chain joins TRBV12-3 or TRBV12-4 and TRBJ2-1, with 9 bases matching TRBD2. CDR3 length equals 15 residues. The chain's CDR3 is CASRLAGAYYNEQFF. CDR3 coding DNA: TGTGCCAGCAGATTAGCGGGGGCCTACTACAATGAGCAGTTCTTC.

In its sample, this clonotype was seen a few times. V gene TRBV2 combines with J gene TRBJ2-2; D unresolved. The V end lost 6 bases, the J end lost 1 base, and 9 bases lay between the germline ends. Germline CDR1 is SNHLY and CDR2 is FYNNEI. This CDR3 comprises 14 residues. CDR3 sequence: CASRVEMNTGELFF. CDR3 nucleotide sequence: TGTGCCAGCAGAGTTGAGATGAACACCGGGGAGCTGTTTTTT.

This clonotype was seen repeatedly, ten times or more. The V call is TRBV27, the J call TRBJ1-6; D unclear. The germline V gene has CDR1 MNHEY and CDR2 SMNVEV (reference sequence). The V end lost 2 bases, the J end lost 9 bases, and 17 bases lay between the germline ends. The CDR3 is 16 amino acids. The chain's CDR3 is CASSLTPPVLASPLHF. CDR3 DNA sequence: TGTGCCAGCAGTTTAACCCCCCCGGTGTTGGCTTCACCCCTCCACTTT.

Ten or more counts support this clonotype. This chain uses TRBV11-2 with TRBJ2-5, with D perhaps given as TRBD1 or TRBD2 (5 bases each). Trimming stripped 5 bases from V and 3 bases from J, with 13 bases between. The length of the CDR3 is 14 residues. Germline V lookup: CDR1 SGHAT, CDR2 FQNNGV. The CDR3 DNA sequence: TGTGCCAGCAGCCCGGGGACGAGAGAAGAGACCCAGTACTTC. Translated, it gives CASSPGTREETQYF.

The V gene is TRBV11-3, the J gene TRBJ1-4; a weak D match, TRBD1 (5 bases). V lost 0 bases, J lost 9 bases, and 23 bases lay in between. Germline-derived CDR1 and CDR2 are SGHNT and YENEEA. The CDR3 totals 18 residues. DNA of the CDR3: TGTGCCAGCAGCTTAGAGAAAGGGCTACAGGAAGGAAGGAAAAAACTGTTTTTT. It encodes CASSLEKGLQEGRKKLFF.

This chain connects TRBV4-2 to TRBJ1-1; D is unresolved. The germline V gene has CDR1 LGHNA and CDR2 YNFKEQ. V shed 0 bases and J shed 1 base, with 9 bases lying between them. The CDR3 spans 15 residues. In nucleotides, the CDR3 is TGTGCCAGCAGCCAAGAGGGCAGCCGGAACACTGAAGCTTTCTTT. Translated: CASSQEGSRNTEAFF.

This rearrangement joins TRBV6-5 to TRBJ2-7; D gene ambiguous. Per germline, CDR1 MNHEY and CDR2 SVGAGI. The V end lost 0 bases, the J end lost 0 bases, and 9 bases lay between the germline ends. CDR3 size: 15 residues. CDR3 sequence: CASSYSPPDSYEQYF. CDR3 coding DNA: TGTGCCAGCAGTTACTCCCCTCCCGACTCCTACGAGCAGTACTTC.

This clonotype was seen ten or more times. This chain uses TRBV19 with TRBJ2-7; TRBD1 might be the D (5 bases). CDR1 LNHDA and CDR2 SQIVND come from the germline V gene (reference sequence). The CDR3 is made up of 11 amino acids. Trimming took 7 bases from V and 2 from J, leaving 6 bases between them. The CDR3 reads CASKGTYEQYF. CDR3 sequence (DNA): TGTGCCAGTAAGGGGACCTACGAGCAGTACTTC.

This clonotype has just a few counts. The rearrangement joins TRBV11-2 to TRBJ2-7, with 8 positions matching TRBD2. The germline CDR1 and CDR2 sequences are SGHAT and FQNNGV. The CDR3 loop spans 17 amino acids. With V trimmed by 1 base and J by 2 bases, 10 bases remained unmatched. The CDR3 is CASSLAPGGGLTYEQYF. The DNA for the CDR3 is TGTGCCAGCAGCTTAGCCCCGGGAGGGGGGTTGACCTACGAGCAGTACTTC.

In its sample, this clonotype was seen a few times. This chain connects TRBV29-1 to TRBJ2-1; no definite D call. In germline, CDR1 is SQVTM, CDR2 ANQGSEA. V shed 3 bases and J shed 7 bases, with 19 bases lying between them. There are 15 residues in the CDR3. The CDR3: CSVEFPRPGRNEQFF. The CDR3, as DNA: TGCAGCGTTGAGTTCCCACGGCCAGGCAGGAATGAGCAGTTCTTC.

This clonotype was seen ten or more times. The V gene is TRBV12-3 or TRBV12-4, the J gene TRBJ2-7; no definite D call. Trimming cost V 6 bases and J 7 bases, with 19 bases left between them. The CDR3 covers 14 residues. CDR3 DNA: TGTGCCAGCAGCCTCGGCCCCACTCCACGAGAGCAGTACTTC. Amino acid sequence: CASSLGPTPREQYF.

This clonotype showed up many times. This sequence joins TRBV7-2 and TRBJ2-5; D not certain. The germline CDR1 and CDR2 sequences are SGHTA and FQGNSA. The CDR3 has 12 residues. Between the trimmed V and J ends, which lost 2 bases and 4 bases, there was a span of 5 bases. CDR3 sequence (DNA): TGTGCCAGCAGCTTATTACGAGAGACCCAGTACTTC. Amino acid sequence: CASSLLRETQYF.

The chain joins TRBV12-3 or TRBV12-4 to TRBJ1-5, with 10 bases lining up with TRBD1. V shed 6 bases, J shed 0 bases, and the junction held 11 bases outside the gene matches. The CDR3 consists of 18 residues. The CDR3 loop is CASSPPDRGTISNQPQHF. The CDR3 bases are TGTGCCAGCAGCCCCCCGGACAGGGGGACTATTAGCAATCAGCCCCAGCATTTT.